This T cell receptor beta chain was profiled in a study of T cell changes during pregnancy in multiple sclerosis. TCRdb keeps only in-frame clones here, not all; method: immunoSEQ multiplex PCR. The sample lists about 130,000 clones, about 96% occurring once. The CDR3 sequence is 15 residues long. The germline V gene encodes CDR1 SGDLS and CDR2 YYNGEE. Trimming cost V 0 bases and J 12 bases, with 19 bases left between them. The sequence was collected from a female donor with multiple sclerosis, enrolled in a pregnancy study. Material: peripheral blood, obtained after pregnancy. The gene calls are TRBV9 and TRBJ2-1; the D gene is possibly TRBD1 (5 bases). CDR3 in amino acids: CASSVAGIGLDGQFF. The CDR3 DNA is TGTGCCAGCAGCGTAGCAGGGATCGGTTTGGATGGGCAGTTCTTC.